Here is one T cell receptor beta chain with its context. The antigen remains undetermined. Using its own MiXCR run on the 5' RACE reads, TCRdb lists one record per CDR3 protein. The sample has some 900,000 distinct CDR3 sequences, 12% seen once. This entry is derived from a study of identical twins. In germline, CDR1 is SQVTM, CDR2 ANQGSEA. The CDR3 consists of 14 residues. Findings and caveats of the study: Invariant cells of the MAIT and iNKT types might have partly distorted the zero-insertion analyses.

The sample also formed part of further work on yellow fever vaccine responses in identical twins.

The sequenced sample consisted of PBMCs. This TCR came from a woman aged 18-30 years in good health. V usage is TRBV29-1 and J usage is TRBJ2-1; maybe TRBD2 (6 bases). The CDR3 DNA follows: TGCAGAGTTAGCGGAGGCGATACATACAATGAGCAGTTCTTC. It is translated as CRVSGGDTYNEQFF.